This TCR beta chain was identified in a study of cytomegalovirus exposure and HLA in healthy donors. Primers included in the PCR were 60 Vbeta and 13 Jbeta primers. Generated by immunoSEQ multiplex PCR, the TCRdb table keeps only in-frame clones and is missing some. The listing contains just under 80,000 clones. The CDR3 is 13 amino acids. V was cut by 0 bases and J by 5 bases, with 5 bases left in between. Looked up from germline, CDR1 is MRHNA and CDR2 is SNTAGT. This clonotype was obtained from a man aged 18 to 30 in good health and CMV-seropositive. The sequenced sample was PBMCs. This chain joins TRBV6-4 and TRBJ1-5; the D gene is possibly TRBD1 (5 bases). The CDR3 sequence: CASSDSRDQPQHF. The CDR3 bases are TGTGCCAGCAGTGACTCCAGGGATCAGCCCCAGCATTTT.